This T cell receptor beta chain was profiled in a study of blood T cell repertoires in COVID-19. For the study at large: Sites in the United States, Italy and Spain provided acute and convalescent COVID-19 samples.

The CDR3 totals 14 residues. Trimming took off 9 bases at V and 3 bases at J, with 17 bases between the two ends. Germline-derived CDR1 and CDR2 are LNHDA and SQIVND (reference sequence). Method: immunoSEQ multiplex PCR; TCRdb's copy keeps in-frame clones and lacks some. Seen here are some 300,000 clones, roughly nine tenths observed once, and the top ten hold roughly a tenth. This receptor was taken from a woman aged 30 to 39 who had recovered from COVID-19. The V call is TRBV19, the J call TRBJ1-1; the D gene is possibly TRBD1 (5 bases). Specimen: PBMCs or T cells enriched from blood (not recorded which). The CDR3 is CASSFSGGDTEAFF. CDR3 coding DNA: TGTGCCAGCAGCTTTAGCGGGGGGGACACTGAAGCTTTCTTT.